This entry concerns a single T cell receptor beta chain. The antigen is not known. Only CD45RO-negative cells positively selected for CCR7 counted as naive CD8 cells, so terminally differentiated effector memory CD45RA+ cells were excluded. This sample is part of a study of shared clonotypes between healthy human individuals. About the research overall: Donor composition was a couple of women and three men, aged 18 to 49. General observations from the study: Naive CD4 clonotypes were shared across a handful of donors at 4.5% to 6%.

Losses at the gene ends were 8 bases for V and 1 base for J; bases not matched to a gene: 9. The CDR3 loop spans 16 amino acids. Germline V gene lookup returns CDR1 SEHNR and CDR2 FQNEAQ (reference sequence). The deep-level immunoSEQ assay was used. TCRdb's copy holds only in-frame clones and misses some; the assay was immunoSEQ multiplex PCR. The data contain millions of clones, approximately 94% of them singletons. The sequencing input was naive CD8+ T cells from PBMCs. This sequence joins TRBV7-9 and TRBJ2-1, with TRBD2 matching over 9 bases. This TCR was recovered from a man aged 18 to 29 in good health. Some clones in this sample may be carry-over from other donors' samples. The CDR3 loop reads CASAPRGGLSYNEQFF. The CDR3 nucleotides read TGTGCCAGCGCCCCGCGGGGGGGACTTTCCTACAATGAGCAGTTCTTC. Using reference TRBV7-9 and TRBJ2-1 for the parts outside the CDR3, the full variable domain is DTGVSQNPRHKITKRGQNVTFRCDPISEHNRLYWYRQTLGQGPEFLTYFQNEAQLEKSRLLSDRFSAERPKGSFSTLEIQRTEQGDSAMYLCASAPRGGLSYNEQFFGPGTRLTVL.